These 17 T cell receptor beta chains were sequenced from one sample in a study of siplizumab effects on memory and regulatory T cells. Assay: immunoSEQ multiplex PCR; the TCRdb copy retains only in-frame clones and omits some. Of more than 85,000 clones listed, about 91% are singletons. Sequencing was carried out using CD4+ T cells sorted from blood. The receptor source for this set is a human donor in good health. Some clones in this sample may be carry-over from other donors' samples.

This clone was detected once. This chain connects TRBV5-1 to TRBJ2-1; 8 bases align to TRBD2. Germline CDR1 SGHRS, CDR2 YFSETQ. The CDR3 contains 17 residues. J gave up 0 bases and V 5 bases, and 10 bases lay outside the gene matches. Written as DNA, the CDR3 is TGCGCCAGCAGACTAGCGGTTGGGACAAGCTCCTACAATGAGCAGTTCTTC. It translates to CASRLAVGTSSYNEQFF.

The chain uses TRBV2 and TRBJ2-2; 8 nucleotides line up with TRBD1. The J segment lost 1 base and the V segment lost 5 bases, leaving 6 bases of the junction unmatched. The CDR3 runs to 16 residues. Germline V gene lookup returns CDR1 SNHLY and CDR2 FYNNEI. The CDR3 spells CASSKLGTGNTGELFF. Written as DNA, the CDR3 is TGTGCCAGCAGTAAACTCGGGACAGGGAACACCGGGGAGCTGTTTTTT.

The CDR3 nucleotides are TGTGCCAGCAGTGCCAGGGCAACAACTAATGAAAAACTGTTTTTT. This codes for CASSARATTNEKLFF. This chain links TRBV6-1 with TRBJ1-4; D is possibly TRBD1 (5 bases). Germline-derived CDR1 and CDR2 are MNHNS and SASEGT. Between the trimmed V and J ends, which lost 4 bases and 0 bases, there was a span of 9 bases. There are 15 residues in the CDR3.

The chain carries TRBV5-1 and TRBJ1-3; D is perhaps TRBD1 (6 bases). The CDR3 has 15 residues. Per the germline V gene, CDR1 is SGHRS and CDR2 is YFSETQ. Trimming cost V 4 bases and J 4 bases, with 15 bases left between them. CDR3 bases: TGCGCCAGCAGCACCAATCAGGGGTCCGGAAACACCATATATTTT. Translation: CASSTNQGSGNTIYF.

The rearrangement links TRBV6-1 to TRBJ2-7; TRBD2 matches at 15 bases. The CDR3 extends over 14 amino acids. Germline CDR1 is MNHNS and CDR2 is SASEGT. V dropped 6 bases and J dropped 6; count of bases not matched to a gene: 3. In DNA form, the CDR3 reads TGTGCCAGCAGCCTGGGACTAGCGGGAGGCGAGCAGTACTTC. This sequence encodes CASSLGLAGGEQYF.

This chain links TRBV5-1 with TRBJ2-1; 12 bases map to TRBD2. Germline V gives CDR1 SGHRS, CDR2 YFSETQ. The junction had 7 bases not matched to a gene; V was cut back by 5 bases and J by 7 bases. This CDR3 is built from 15 residues. The CDR3 DNA reads as TGCGCCAGCAGTAGTCTAGCGGGAGGGCTAAATGAGCAGTTCTTC. This encodes CASSSLAGGLNEQFF.

The chain combines TRBV11-2 with TRBJ2-5; unclear D gene. The CDR3 contains 10 residues. CDR1 is SGHAT, CDR2 FQNNGV, per germline. Trimming took off 4 bases at V and 5 bases at J, with 2 bases between the two ends. This CDR3 reads CASSSETQYF. The CDR3 DNA reads TGTGCCAGCAGCTCCGAGACCCAGTACTTC.

The chain is built from TRBV9 and TRBJ1-1; 9 bases map to TRBD1. This CDR3 region has 17 residues. The junction had 6 bases not matched to a gene; V was cut back by 0 bases and J by 0 bases. In germline, CDR1 is SGDLS, CDR2 YYNGEE. This CDR3 reads CASSVAVQGALNTEAFF. Written as DNA, the CDR3 is TGTGCCAGCAGCGTAGCCGTACAGGGGGCATTGAACACTGAAGCTTTCTTT.

V gene TRBV10-3 combines with J gene TRBJ2-5, with 8 bases identical to TRBD1. This CDR3 is built from 14 residues. J lost 5 bases, V lost 4 bases, and 6 bases had no gene match. CDR1 is ENHRY, CDR2 SYGVKD, per germline. CDR3 sequence: CAISGTGRSETQYF. In nucleotides, the CDR3 is TGTGCCATCAGTGGGACAGGGCGTAGCGAGACCCAGTACTTC.

J is TRBJ1-5 and V is TRBV6-4, with 7 nucleotides matching TRBD1. Germline V gene data show CDR1 as MRHNA and CDR2 as SNTAGT. Germline trimming cut 1 base from V and 4 bases from J; bases unmatched to any gene: 4. The CDR3 is made up of 15 amino acids. CDR3 nucleotide sequence: TGTGCCAGCAGTGACTGGACAGGAAAAAATCAGCCCCAGCATTTT. Protein sequence: CASSDWTGKNQPQHF.

This clone was recorded only once. The rearrangement uses TRBV18 and TRBJ2-5, with no clear D. V was cut by 2 bases and J by 3 bases, with 10 bases left in between. Per germline, CDR1 KGHSH and CDR2 LQKENI. The CDR3 is made up of 14 amino acids. The CDR3 DNA sequence: TGTGCCAGCTCACCATTGAAGGCAGAAGAGACCCAGTACTTC. Translating gives CASSPLKAEETQYF.

V usage is TRBV2 and J usage is TRBJ2-2, with D perhaps TRBD1 or TRBD2 (5 bases each). CDR1 is SNHLY, CDR2 FYNNEI, per germline. The CDR3 extends over 15 amino acids. V lost 4 bases, J lost 6 bases, and 15 bases lay in between. The CDR3 region has the DNA TGTGCCAGCAGTGTAGTCGGGACGGAGGCCGGGGAGCTGTTTTTT. As protein: CASSVVGTEAGELFF.

V gene TRBV2 combines with J gene TRBJ2-1; TRBD2 agrees at 8 bases. CDR1 SNHLY and CDR2 FYNNEI come from the germline V gene. This CDR3 has 15 residues. V was clipped by 8 bases and J by 4 bases; unmatched bases: 10. The CDR3 DNA follows: TGTGCCAGCCAAGAAAGAGCGGGAGCGTACAATGAGCAGTTCTTC. This sequence encodes CASQERAGAYNEQFF.

This chain joins TRBV19 and TRBJ2-4, with TRBD1 matching over 11 bases. Trimming cost V 4 bases and J 7 bases; bases outside gene matches: 3. Looked up from germline, CDR1 is LNHDA and CDR2 is SQIVND (reference sequence). This CDR3 is built from 14 residues. This chain's CDR3 is CASSKGTGGNIQYF. In DNA form, the CDR3 reads TGTGCCAGTAGTAAAGGGACAGGGGGTAACATTCAGTACTTC.

This rearrangement joins TRBV7-2 to TRBJ1-2; 9 nucleotides agree with TRBD1. The V and J ends lost 5 bases and 4 bases, in that order; junction bases with no gene match: 5. Germline V gene data show CDR1 as SGHTA and CDR2 as FQGNSA. The CDR3 is 14 amino acids. The CDR3 here is CASSRGQGAYGYTF. CDR3 in DNA: TGTGCCAGCAGCAGGGGACAGGGTGCCTATGGCTACACCTTC.

The rearrangement links TRBV29-1 to TRBJ2-7; TRBD1 agrees at 12 bases. Unmatched junction bases numbered 6, after V lost 5 bases and J lost 4 bases. This CDR3 contains 14 residues. Germline lookup yields CDR1 SQVTM and CDR2 ANQGSEA. The CDR3 is CSVSGTGGLYEQYF. Written as DNA, the CDR3 is TGCAGCGTTTCAGGGACAGGGGGCTTATACGAGCAGTACTTC.

The sample holds a few counts of this clone. This chain connects TRBV6-5 to TRBJ2-5, with D unclear. The ends were cut back, 6 bases at V and 2 bases at J, with 13 bases in the middle. Germline V gene data show CDR1 as MNHEY and CDR2 as SVGAGI. CDR3 length equals 14 residues. The CDR3 nucleotides are TGTGCCAGCAGCTACGGCAGAAGGCAAGAGACCCAGTACTTC. It encodes CASSYGRRQETQYF.